These 25 T cell receptor beta chains share one sample of origin, sequenced in a study of T cells in Graves' hyperthyroidism and ophthalmopathy. Amplification targeted TCR beta CDR3 regions from RNA transcripts. The TCR CDR3 first-round RT-PCR relied on the HTBI primer set. TCRdb used MiXCR to reprocess the multiplex PCR reads, holding one entry per CDR3 protein. The data contain around 300,000 distinct CDR3 sequences, roughly an eighth of them seen just once; the ten biggest clones take up 7.9%. The material sequenced was blood. Source of these receptors: a middle-aged woman with Graves' hyperthyroidism.

This clonotype has a handful of counts. The chain uses TRBV12-3 or TRBV12-4 and TRBJ2-7; 8 bases are shared with TRBD1. The CDR3 consists of 14 residues. After removal of 6 bases from V and 1 base from J, the junction contained 5 bases not matched to a gene. CDR3 coding DNA: TGTGCCAGCAGGAGGACAGGGTCGTCCTACGAGCAGTACTTC. Translated, it gives CASRRTGSSYEQYF.

This clonotype was found many times. The chain uses TRBV3-1 and TRBJ1-1; D unclear. The germline V gene encodes CDR1 LGHDT and CDR2 YNNKEL (reference sequence). V was clipped by 4 bases and J by 5 bases, with 11 bases between them. This CDR3 contains 13 residues. The CDR3 bases are TGTGCCAGCAGCCCAATGACGGGGACTGAAGCTTTCTTT. Encoded protein: CASSPMTGTEAFF.

This chain links TRBV5-8 with TRBJ1-6, with D unclear. CDR3 size: 15 residues. Germline V gene data show CDR1 as SGHTS and CDR2 as YDEGEE. The V end was cut by 4 bases, the J end by 9 bases, with 17 bases between. The CDR3 sequence: CASSKTGLVGSPLHF. For the CDR3, the DNA is TGTGCCAGCAGCAAGACGGGTCTGGTTGGTTCACCCCTCCACTTT.

This clonotype occurred many times. The chain links TRBV2 to TRBJ1-5; unclear D gene. V was trimmed by 3 bases and J by 2 bases, leaving 11 bases between them. The CDR3 runs to 15 residues. Germline CDR1 and CDR2: SNHLY and FYNNEI. The CDR3 DNA sequence: TGTGCCAGCAGTGAGATGGGCCCCGGCAATCAGCCCCAGCATTTT. As protein: CASSEMGPGNQPQHF.

In its sample, this clonotype was seen many times. The chain is built from TRBV24-1 and TRBJ1-4, with 9 bases identical to TRBD1. Germline CDR1 is KGHDR and CDR2 is SFDVKD. The CDR3 totals 14 residues. The V gene end was trimmed by 3 bases and the J gene end by 7 bases; junction bases not matched to a gene: 2. CDR3 in amino acids: CATSDTGGAEKLFF. The DNA for the CDR3 is TGTGCCACCAGTGATACAGGGGGCGCTGAAAAACTGTTTTTT.

There are many counts of this clonotype. The chain combines TRBV7-8 with TRBJ2-1, with D maybe TRBD1 (6 bases). This CDR3 has 12 amino acids. CDR1 and CDR2 (germline): SGHVS, FQNEAQ. V lost 3 bases and J lost 9, with 9 bases in between. The CDR3 coding sequence is TGTGCCAGCAGCTTCCCCAGGGGTGAGCAGTTCTTC. Translation gives CASSFPRGEQFF.

This clonotype has more than one count but fewer than ten. The chain has TRBV7-9 and TRBJ1-2, with 8 positions matching TRBD1. Germline V gives CDR1 SEHNR, CDR2 FQNEAQ (reference sequence). V shed 5 bases, J shed 1 base, and the junction held 6 bases outside the gene matches. The CDR3 has 15 residues. CDR3 nucleotide sequence: TGTGCCAGCAGCCCAGGACAGGGTCATAACTATGGCTACACCTTC. It specifies CASSPGQGHNYGYTF.

This clonotype has ten or more counts. This chain's CDR3 is CASSESGHPNQPQHF. The CDR3 coding sequence is TGCGCCAGCAGTGAGTCTGGACATCCTAATCAGCCCCAGCATTTT. The rearrangement uses TRBV10-2 and TRBJ1-5; D may be TRBD1 (5 bases). The CDR3 runs to 15 residues. CDR1 and CDR2 (germline): WSHSY, SAAADI. The V end was cut by 0 bases, the J end by 4 bases, with 10 bases between.

Notes on this clonotype: A read error may produce the germline difference seen at one junction end. The rearrangement joins TRBV12-3 or TRBV12-4 to TRBJ1-5, with D tentatively TRBD1 (5 bases). The CDR3 contains 16 residues. Here the CDR3 reads CASSLTGTPGNQSQHF. CDR3 coding DNA: TGTGCCAGCAGTCTGACCGGGACTCCTGGTAATCAGTCCCAGCATTTT.

This clonotype showed up many times. The chain carries TRBV29-1 and TRBJ2-1, with 9 nucleotides matching TRBD1. This CDR3 comprises 14 residues. J lost 0 bases, V lost 7 bases, and 4 bases had no gene match. Germline CDR1 is SQVTM and CDR2 is ANQGSEA. For the CDR3, the DNA is TGCAGCGGGAAGGACAGGGGCTCCTACAATGAGCAGTTCTTC. Its translation: CSGKDRGSYNEQFF.

This clonotype showed up just a few times. The chain combines TRBV20-1 with TRBJ1-5; 8 bases agree with TRBD1. CDR1 and CDR2 from the germline V gene are DFQATT and SNEGSKA (reference sequence). There are 14 residues in the CDR3. Trimming removed 2 bases from V and 1 base from J; junction bases left unmatched: 1. CDR3: CSARQGASNQPQHF. CDR3 in DNA: TGCAGTGCTAGACAGGGGGCGAGCAATCAGCCCCAGCATTTT.

V gene TRBV30 combines with J gene TRBJ2-3, with D hard to call. This CDR3 is built from 13 residues. The V gene lost 6 bases and the J gene lost 4 bases, with 14 bases spanning the gap. CDR1 is GTSNPN, CDR2 SVGIG, per germline (reference sequence). The CDR3 DNA reads TGTGCCTGTGCCTTCGCTCGGGCAGATACGCAGTATTTT. Its translation: CACAFARADTQYF.

This clonotype occurred many times. The CDR3 DNA sequence: TGTGCCAGCGGGCGGGGGGCAAGGGACACAGATACGCAGTATTTT. Translating gives CASGRGARDTDTQYF. The chain links TRBV6-1 to TRBJ2-3; 8 nucleotides agree with TRBD2. Germline CDR1 MNHNS, CDR2 SASEGT. J was trimmed by 2 bases and V by 8 bases; bases with no gene match: 9. The CDR3 runs 15 residues.

This clonotype was observed at least ten times. The V and J genes are TRBV30 and TRBJ1-1; no definite D call. This CDR3 spans 13 amino acids. Germline-derived CDR1 and CDR2 are GTSNPN and SVGIG (reference sequence). V shed 4 bases and J shed 2 bases, with 11 bases lying between them. This chain's CDR3 is CAWTLAGNTEAFF. Written as DNA, the CDR3 is TGTGCCTGGACCCTGGCGGGCAACACTGAAGCTTTCTTT.

This clonotype was observed a handful of times. The chain combines TRBV9 with TRBJ2-3; 7 bases align to TRBD2. The CDR3 sequence is 15 residues long. V shed 7 bases and J 0 bases; nucleotides not matched to a gene: 8. Germline lookup yields CDR1 SGDLS and CDR2 YYNGEE. In DNA form, the CDR3 reads TGTGCCAGCGGGAAGAGCGGGACCAGCACAGATACGCAGTATTTT. Protein sequence: CASGKSGTSTDTQYF. The full variable domain, with the rest looked up from reference TRBV9 and TRBJ2-3, is DSGVTQTPKHLITATGQRVTLRCSPRSGDLSVYWYQQSLDQGLQFLIQYYNGEERAKGNILERFSAQQFPDLHSELNLSSLELGDSALYFCASGKSGTSTDTQYFGPGTRLTVL.

This clonotype was picked up many times. This chain links TRBV28 with TRBJ2-7, with 9 bases identical to TRBD2. The J segment lost 5 bases and the V segment lost 8 bases, leaving 7 bases of the junction unmatched. Germline CDR1 MDHEN, CDR2 SYDVKM. The CDR3 length is 13 residues. Here the CDR3 DNA reads TGTGCCAGCTGGAGCGGGAGGTTCGACGAGCAGTACTTC. Translating gives CASWSGRFDEQYF. Based on the CDR3 plus reference TRBV28 and TRBJ2-7, the full variable domain is DVKVTQSSRYLVKRTGEKVFLECVQDMDHENMFWYRQDPGLGLRLIYFSYDVKMKEKGDIPEGYSVSREKKERFSLILESASTNQTSMYLCASWSGRFDEQYFGPGTRLTVT.

This clonotype has a count of ten or more. This chain links TRBV20-1 with TRBJ1-4, with D unresolved. The V gene lost 2 bases and the J gene lost 0 bases, with 4 bases spanning the gap. Germline assignment: CDR1 DFQATT and CDR2 SNEGSKA (reference sequence). This CDR3 has 13 residues. The DNA of the CDR3 is TGCAGTGCTAGACAGGCAACTAATGAAAAACTGTTTTTT. Translation gives CSARQATNEKLFF.

The chain joins TRBV7-3 to TRBJ1-2, with no clear D. Germline CDR1 reads SGHTA; CDR2 reads FQGTGA. Trimming took off 3 bases at V and 7 bases at J, with 12 bases between the two ends. The CDR3 is 13 residues long. The CDR3 DNA reads TGTGCCAGCAGCTTCACACGGGGAGGTGGCTACACCTTC. Residues: CASSFTRGGGYTF.

At least ten counts were recorded for this clonotype. The gene calls are TRBV6-1 and TRBJ1-1; D remains unclear. Germline V gene lookup returns CDR1 MNHNS and CDR2 SASEGT. V was pared by 7 bases and J by 0 bases, with 9 bases between. The CDR3 sequence is 13 residues long. In nucleotides, the CDR3 is TGTGCCAGCATTCGTACGGTGAACACTGAAGCTTTCTTT. Protein product: CASIRTVNTEAFF.

This clonotype was detected only a few times. The genes are TRBV27 and TRBJ2-1; possibly TRBD1 for D (6 bases). Germline CDR1 and CDR2: MNHEY and SMNVEV (reference sequence). Trimming pared 2 bases from V and 2 bases from J, leaving 10 bases between. This CDR3 is 15 amino acids long. DNA for the CDR3: TGTGCCAGCAGTTTAATGGGGGCTGCCTACAATGAGCAGTTCTTC. This gives the protein CASSLMGAAYNEQFF.

This clonotype was detected ten times or more. This chain connects TRBV2 to TRBJ2-5; D is unclear. V lost 2 bases and J 5 bases, leaving 3 bases between the germline ends. CDR3 length: 11 residues. The germline gives CDR1 SNHLY, CDR2 FYNNEI. The CDR3 sequence is CASSELETQYF. DNA for the CDR3: TGTGCCAGCAGTGAATTGGAGACCCAGTACTTC.

This clonotype showed up just a few times. The chain links TRBV3-1 to TRBJ1-1; TRBD1 might be the D (5 bases). In germline, CDR1 is LGHDT, CDR2 YNNKEL (reference sequence). The CDR3 extends over 13 amino acids. V lost 8 bases to trimming and J lost 1 base, with 11 bases between them. The CDR3 protein is CASVQDRNTEAFF. The CDR3 nucleotides read TGTGCCAGCGTACAAGACAGGAACACTGAAGCTTTCTTT.

This clonotype was counted a few times. V is TRBV18 and J is TRBJ2-7, with 13 bases that match TRBD2. CDR1 KGHSH and CDR2 LQKENI come from the germline V gene. J was trimmed by 0 bases and V by 5 bases; bases with no gene match: 4. The CDR3 is 16 amino acids. CDR3 loop: CASSGTSGTSSYEQYF. The CDR3 bases are TGTGCCAGCTCAGGGACTAGCGGGACGAGCTCCTACGAGCAGTACTTC.

This clonotype appeared many times. This sequence joins TRBV7-8 and TRBJ2-7; D uncertain. Germline lookup yields CDR1 SGHVS and CDR2 FQNEAQ. Trimming removed 5 bases from V and 6 bases from J, with 20 bases in between. This CDR3 is 15 amino acids long. In DNA, the CDR3 is TGTGCCAGCAGCCGCCCCCGCTGGGGATCAGGCGAGCAGTACTTC. This encodes CASSRPRWGSGEQYF.

This clonotype has just a few counts. The chain has TRBV28 and TRBJ2-7; 7 bases are a match to TRBD1. The germline gives CDR1 MDHEN, CDR2 SYDVKM. The CDR3 runs 16 residues. The V gene end was trimmed by 6 bases and the J gene end by 2 bases; junction bases not matched to a gene: 13. CDR3 amino acids: CASSAPSRGSTYEQYF. In DNA, the CDR3 is TGTGCCAGCAGCGCCCCTAGCAGGGGGTCTACCTACGAGCAGTACTTC.